The rows below give T cell receptor beta chains drawn from one sample of a study of blood T cells in healthy people across ages. TCRdb reprocessed the 5' RACE reads with MiXCR, giving one entry per CDR3 protein. The sample lists about 1.1 million distinct CDR3 sequences, around two fifths occurring once. Sequenced: blood. These receptors were obtained from a man between 18 and 35 years old in good health. Each CDR3 is given with its conserved first and last residue. A D gene is named only where the DNA matches it firmly. Only part of the rows carry a size: once, few, many, or a class if the clone is expanded.

CDR3aa: CASSQSTGEETQYF
CDR3nt: TGTGCCAGCAGCCAATCGACAGGAGAAGAGACCCAGTACTTC
d_gene: -
j_gene: TRBJ2-5
abundance: few
v_gene: TRBV7-2

CDR3aa: CASSQDSDYNEQFF
CDR3nt: TGCGCCAGCAGCCAGGACTCCGACTACAATGAGCAGTTCTTC
d_gene: -
j_gene: TRBJ2-1
abundance: -
v_gene: TRBV5-1

CDR3aa: CRPSTADRGGGGYTF
CDR3nt: TGCAGACCCTCCACCGCTGACAGGGGTGGCGGTGGCTACACCTTC
d_gene: TRBD1
j_gene: TRBJ1-2
abundance: -
v_gene: TRBV20-1

CDR3aa: CASSSHGYGGLLTEAFF
CDR3nt: TGTGCCAGTAGCTCACATGGTTATGGGGGATTGTTAACTGAAGCTTTCTTT
d_gene: -
j_gene: TRBJ1-1
abundance: -
v_gene: TRBV7-9

CDR3aa: CSAVSGGSRNEQFF
CDR3nt: TGCAGCGCTGTGAGCGGGGGCTCGAGGAATGAGCAGTTCTTC
d_gene: TRBD2
j_gene: TRBJ2-1
abundance: -
v_gene: TRBV29-1

CDR3aa: CSAIDRRRSEKLFF
CDR3nt: TGCAGTGCAATAGACAGGCGGAGGAGTGAAAAACTGTTTTTT
d_gene: -
j_gene: TRBJ1-4
abundance: -
v_gene: TRBV20-1

CDR3aa: CASSLIMTGSYNEQFF
CDR3nt: TGTGCCAGCAGCCTCATTATGACAGGGTCCTACAATGAGCAGTTCTTC
d_gene: TRBD1
j_gene: TRBJ2-1
abundance: -
v_gene: TRBV7-9

CDR3aa: CSWRGAQTNEKLFF
CDR3nt: TGCAGCTGGCGGGGGGCGCAAACTAATGAAAAACTGTTTTTT
d_gene: -
j_gene: TRBJ1-4
abundance: few
v_gene: TRBV29-1

CDR3aa: CSARIGGRSYEQYF
CDR3nt: TGCAGTGCTAGAATTGGCGGGAGATCGTACGAGCAGTACTTC
d_gene: TRBD2
j_gene: TRBJ2-7
abundance: -
v_gene: TRBV20-1

CDR3aa: CASSLTSGANNSPLHF
CDR3nt: TGTGCCAGCAGTCTCACTTCAGGGGCTAATAATTCACCCCTCCACTTT
d_gene: -
j_gene: TRBJ1-6
abundance: -
v_gene: TRBV12-3/TRBV12-4

CDR3aa: CASSLEGQLRETQYF
CDR3nt: TGTGCCAGCAGTTTGGAGGGACAACTACGAGAGACCCAGTACTTC
d_gene: -
j_gene: TRBJ2-5
abundance: once
v_gene: TRBV28

CDR3aa: CASRERGENEKLFF
CDR3nt: TGTGCCAGCAGGGAGCGGGGGGAGAATGAAAAACTGTTTTTT
d_gene: -
j_gene: TRBJ1-4
abundance: -
v_gene: TRBV28

CDR3aa: CASKGQGEIGTQPQHF
CDR3nt: TGTGCCAGTAAAGGGCAGGGGGAGATCGGTACGCAGCCCCAGCATTTT
d_gene: TRBD1
j_gene: TRBJ1-5
abundance: -
v_gene: TRBV19

CDR3aa: CASSLVVVPQSYNSPLHF
CDR3nt: TGTGCCAGCAGCTTAGTTGTGGTCCCGCAATCCTATAATTCACCCCTCCACTTT
d_gene: -
j_gene: TRBJ1-6
abundance: -
v_gene: TRBV7-2

CDR3aa: CGARSRQNSYNEQFF
CDR3nt: TGCGGTGCTAGGAGCAGGCAAAACTCCTACAATGAGCAGTTCTTC
d_gene: -
j_gene: TRBJ2-1
abundance: -
v_gene: TRBV20-1

CDR3aa: CSARETMNTEAFF
CDR3nt: TGCAGTGCTAGAGAAACAATGAACACTGAAGCTTTCTTT
d_gene: -
j_gene: TRBJ1-1
abundance: few
v_gene: TRBV20-1

CDR3aa: CSGETGGTDTQYF
CDR3nt: TGCAGCGGTGAGACAGGGGGGACAGATACGCAGTATTTT
d_gene: TRBD1
j_gene: TRBJ2-3
abundance: once
v_gene: TRBV29-1

CDR3aa: CASSQSGQDNSPLHF
CDR3nt: TGCGCCAGCAGCCAATCGGGACAGGATAATTCGCCCCTCCACTTT
d_gene: TRBD1
j_gene: TRBJ1-6
abundance: -
v_gene: TRBV4-3

CDR3aa: CATSDFQGRNEQFF
CDR3nt: TGTGCCACCAGTGATTTCCAGGGACGCAATGAGCAGTTCTTC
d_gene: -
j_gene: TRBJ2-1
abundance: -
v_gene: TRBV24-1

CDR3aa: CSARDNVGPRGEQYF
CDR3nt: TGCAGTGCTAGAGATAATGTAGGACCCAGGGGCGAGCAGTACTTC
d_gene: -
j_gene: TRBJ2-7
abundance: -
v_gene: TRBV20-1

CDR3aa: CASQRLHTGELFF
CDR3nt: TGTGCCAGCCAAAGACTACACACCGGGGAGCTGTTTTTT
d_gene: -
j_gene: TRBJ2-2
abundance: -
v_gene: TRBV6-6

CDR3aa: CASSTGLGGNQPQHF
CDR3nt: TGTGCCAGCAGTACCGGACTAGGGGGCAATCAGCCCCAGCATTTT
d_gene: -
j_gene: TRBJ1-5
abundance: few
v_gene: TRBV6-5

CDR3aa: CASNLGQGTRETQYF
CDR3nt: TGTGCCAGCAACCTGGGACAAGGCACCCGAGAGACCCAGTACTTC
d_gene: -
j_gene: TRBJ2-5
abundance: -
v_gene: TRBV7-9

CDR3aa: CASSPSLQAYNEQFF
CDR3nt: TGTGCCAGCAGCCCCTCTCTCCAAGCATACAATGAGCAGTTCTTC
d_gene: -
j_gene: TRBJ2-1
abundance: few
v_gene: TRBV14

CDR3aa: CASSLGPQDTEAFF
CDR3nt: TGCGCCAGCAGCTTGGGGCCCCAGGACACTGAAGCTTTCTTT
d_gene: -
j_gene: TRBJ1-1
abundance: -
v_gene: TRBV5-1

CDR3aa: CASSSNGDRVDYGYTF
CDR3nt: TGTGCCAGCAGCTCCAACGGAGACAGAGTAGACTATGGCTACACCTTC
d_gene: -
j_gene: TRBJ1-2
abundance: few
v_gene: TRBV14

CDR3aa: CASSYSPGSYTF
CDR3nt: TGTGCCAGCAGTTACTCGCCGGGAAGCTACACCTTC
d_gene: -
j_gene: TRBJ1-2
abundance: -
v_gene: TRBV6-2/TRBV6-3

CDR3aa: CASSRAFRQFF
CDR3nt: TGTGCCAGCAGTCGAGCCTTCCGGCAGTTCTTC
d_gene: -
j_gene: TRBJ2-1
abundance: few
v_gene: TRBV12-3/TRBV12-4

CDR3aa: CASSDTKGYTF
CDR3nt: TGCGCCAGCAGTGATACGAAGGGCTACACCTTC
d_gene: -
j_gene: TRBJ1-2
abundance: few
v_gene: TRBV5-1

CDR3aa: CASSQGQGVDTGELFF
CDR3nt: TGCGCCAGCAGCCAAGGACAGGGTGTCGACACCGGGGAGCTGTTTTTT
d_gene: TRBD1
j_gene: TRBJ2-2
abundance: -
v_gene: TRBV4-1

CDR3aa: CATTRGRADTGELFF
CDR3nt: TGTGCCACCACGAGGGGAAGGGCGGACACCGGGGAGCTGTTTTTT
d_gene: -
j_gene: TRBJ2-2
abundance: few
v_gene: TRBV24-1

CDR3aa: CASSFRDSNTNTEAFF
CDR3nt: TGCGCCAGCAGCTTTCGGGACAGTAATACGAACACTGAAGCTTTCTTT
d_gene: TRBD1
j_gene: TRBJ1-1
abundance: -
v_gene: TRBV5-1

CDR3aa: CASSYSSREGGYTF
CDR3nt: TGTGCCAGCAGTTACTCGTCCAGGGAGGGTGGCTACACCTTC
d_gene: -
j_gene: TRBJ1-2
abundance: few
v_gene: TRBV6-5

CDR3aa: CASGSPDAYGYTF
CDR3nt: TGTGCTAGTGGTTCCCCAGACGCCTATGGCTACACCTTC
d_gene: -
j_gene: TRBJ1-2
abundance: -
v_gene: TRBV12-5

CDR3aa: CSARFAGGPFNEKLFF
CDR3nt: TGCAGTGCTAGGTTTGCAGGGGGACCATTTAATGAAAAACTGTTTTTT
d_gene: TRBD1
j_gene: TRBJ1-4
abundance: many
v_gene: TRBV20-1

CDR3aa: CVSSVVRVNTEAFF
CDR3nt: TGTGTCAGCAGCGTAGTCAGGGTGAACACTGAAGCTTTCTTT
d_gene: -
j_gene: TRBJ1-1
abundance: -
v_gene: TRBV9

CDR3aa: CSARDRVAGTDTQYF
CDR3nt: TGCAGTGCTAGAGATCGGGTAGCGGGCACAGATACGCAGTATTTT
d_gene: -
j_gene: TRBJ2-3
abundance: many
v_gene: TRBV20-1

CDR3aa: CSARLTGWRGEQFF
CDR3nt: TGCAGTGCTAGACTGACCGGGTGGAGGGGTGAGCAGTTCTTC
d_gene: -
j_gene: TRBJ2-1
abundance: few
v_gene: TRBV20-1

CDR3aa: CASSLSSSPGYTF
CDR3nt: TGCGCCAGCAGCTTGTCATCCTCTCCGGGCTACACCTTC
d_gene: -
j_gene: TRBJ1-2
abundance: few
v_gene: TRBV5-1

CDR3aa: CASSPNNRPGQGDGYTF
CDR3nt: TGTGCCAGCAGCCCCAATAATCGACCGGGACAGGGGGATGGCTACACCTTC
d_gene: TRBD1
j_gene: TRBJ1-2
abundance: -
v_gene: TRBV7-9

CDR3aa: CASGDTGVSYNEQFF
CDR3nt: TGTGCCAGCGGGGATACAGGGGTATCCTACAATGAGCAGTTCTTC
d_gene: TRBD1
j_gene: TRBJ2-1
abundance: -
v_gene: TRBV27

CDR3aa: CASSQDKGGPQPQHF
CDR3nt: TGCGCCAGCAGCCAAGATAAAGGGGGACCTCAGCCCCAGCATTTT
d_gene: -
j_gene: TRBJ1-5
abundance: -
v_gene: TRBV4-1

CDR3aa: CSARDVVGQDNNEQYF
CDR3nt: TGCAGTGCTAGAGATGTGGTCGGACAGGACAACAATGAGCAGTACTTC
d_gene: TRBD1
j_gene: TRBJ2-7
abundance: -
v_gene: TRBV20-1

CDR3aa: CASRSDGSSTDTQYF
CDR3nt: TGTGCCAGCAGATCCGACGGCTCTAGCACAGATACGCAGTATTTT
d_gene: -
j_gene: TRBJ2-3
abundance: few
v_gene: TRBV6-6

CDR3aa: CTSSQPNRGNTEAFF
CDR3nt: TGTACCAGCAGCCAGCCTAACAGGGGGAACACTGAAGCTTTCTTT
d_gene: TRBD1
j_gene: TRBJ1-1
abundance: -
v_gene: TRBV4-2

CDR3aa: CASSLQGAGGKLFF
CDR3nt: TGTGCCAGTAGCCTACAGGGGGCAGGAGGAAAACTGTTTTTT
d_gene: TRBD1
j_gene: TRBJ1-4
abundance: few
v_gene: TRBV19

CDR3aa: CASSLNTIAKNIQYF
CDR3nt: TGTGCCAGCAGTTTAAACACAATAGCCAAAAACATTCAGTACTTC
d_gene: -
j_gene: TRBJ2-4
abundance: many
v_gene: TRBV12-3/TRBV12-4

CDR3aa: CASSGVRGEAFF
CDR3nt: TGCGCCAGCAGCGGAGTCCGGGGCGAAGCTTTCTTT
d_gene: -
j_gene: TRBJ1-1
abundance: -
v_gene: TRBV5-1

CDR3aa: CAIERDSNTEAFF
CDR3nt: TGTGCCATCGAGAGGGATTCGAACACTGAAGCTTTCTTT
d_gene: -
j_gene: TRBJ1-1
abundance: few
v_gene: TRBV10-3

CDR3aa: CSASEGPEDTQYF
CDR3nt: TGCAGTGCTAGTGAGGGACCGGAAGATACGCAGTATTTT
d_gene: -
j_gene: TRBJ2-3
abundance: few
v_gene: TRBV20-1

CDR3aa: CSARDFGEQFF
CDR3nt: TGCAGTGCTAGAGATTTTGGTGAGCAGTTCTTC
d_gene: -
j_gene: TRBJ2-1
abundance: -
v_gene: TRBV20-1

CDR3aa: CASSYETVLNYGYTF
CDR3nt: TGTGCCAGCAGTTACGAAACAGTTCTGAACTATGGCTACACCTTC
d_gene: -
j_gene: TRBJ1-2
abundance: -
v_gene: TRBV6-6

CDR3aa: CSARDQSGDTGNTIYF
CDR3nt: TGCAGTGCTAGAGATCAGTCAGGGGATACTGGAAACACCATATATTTT
d_gene: -
j_gene: TRBJ1-3
abundance: few
v_gene: TRBV20-1

CDR3aa: CASSENGVQPLREQYF
CDR3nt: TGTGCCAGCAGCGAAAACGGCGTCCAACCTTTGAGGGAGCAGTACTTC
d_gene: -
j_gene: TRBJ2-4
abundance: -
v_gene: TRBV7-3

CDR3aa: CSARGLGGYSTDTQYF
CDR3nt: TGCAGTGCTAGAGGATTGGGGGGATATAGCACAGATACGCAGTATTTT
d_gene: -
j_gene: TRBJ2-3
abundance: -
v_gene: TRBV20-1